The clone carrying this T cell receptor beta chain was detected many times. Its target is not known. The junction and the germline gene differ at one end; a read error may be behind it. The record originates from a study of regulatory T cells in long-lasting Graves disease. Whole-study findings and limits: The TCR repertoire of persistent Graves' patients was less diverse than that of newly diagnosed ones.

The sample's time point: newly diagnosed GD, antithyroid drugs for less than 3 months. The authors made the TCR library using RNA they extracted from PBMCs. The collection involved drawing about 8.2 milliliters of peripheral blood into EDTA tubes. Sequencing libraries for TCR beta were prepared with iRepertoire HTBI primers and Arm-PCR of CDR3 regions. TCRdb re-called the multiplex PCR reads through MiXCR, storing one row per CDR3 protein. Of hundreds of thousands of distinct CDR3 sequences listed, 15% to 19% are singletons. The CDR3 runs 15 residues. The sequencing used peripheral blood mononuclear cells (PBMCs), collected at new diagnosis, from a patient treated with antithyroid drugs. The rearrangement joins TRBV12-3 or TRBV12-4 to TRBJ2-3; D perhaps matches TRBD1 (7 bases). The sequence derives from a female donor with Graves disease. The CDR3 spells CAGSRTGGGTDTQYF. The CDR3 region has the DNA TGTGCCGGCAGTAGGACAGGCGGGGGCACAGATACGCAGTATTTT.